The text below deals with one TCR beta chain. This clonotype came up many times. Its specific antigen is unknown. Base-call qualities are not available, and no considerably larger clone is one nucleotide away. Deletion took 4 bases off V and 10 bases off J, with a span of 18 bases between the germline ends. CDR1 is given as SGDLS and CDR2 as YYNGEE, both from the germline V gene. CDR3 length: 13 amino acids, cysteine to phenylalanine. The only DNA kept is the CDR3, 39 bases in frame from the first base. The library was generated by PCR. The run used an Illumina HiSeq 2500. To normalize quantification of the TCRbeta repertoire, the TCR libraries were built with molecular barcoding that relied on unique molecular identifiers. TCRdb applied fastp at Q25 and MiXCR to the public reads, then kept only in-frame beta chains. A single entry per CDR3 protein holds the most common genes and DNA from its merged rows. The sample table lists about half a million distinct CDR3 sequences, around an eighth of them with a count of one. Of the sample, about 6% falls within the top ten clones.

These data originate in a study of T-cell reconstitution after alpha-beta-depleted transplantation in children (TCRdb year 2016). Describing the broader study: T-cell immune reconstitution after TCRalphabeta/CD19-depleted allogeneic hematopoietic cell transplantation in children was quantitatively tracked in the study by means of TCR repertoire profiling.

The rearrangement joined TRBV9 to TRBJ2-7; the D gene remains uncertain. The sequences come from PBMCs from the stem cell graft donor, collected from the stem cell graft. This receptor was taken from a human donor who donated a stem cell graft to a child with combined immunodeficiency. The CDR3 region reads CASSQRTGGIQYF. The sequenced DNA is TGTGCCAGCAGCCAACGGACGGGTGGTATCCAGTACTTC.